This TCR beta chain was identified in a study of response to subunit inactivated influenza vaccine (dated by TCRdb to between 2017 and 2018). The study in broad terms: To follow how T cells responded to a trivalent subunit inactivated influenza vaccine, the researchers relied on deep quantitative profiling of the T cell receptor repertoire. Summary of the overall study and its limitations: According to the authors, only a limited number of new T cells may be recruited by each seasonal influenza vaccination.

Germline trimming amounts to 7 bases on V and 0 bases on J, with 7 as the count of junction bases outside the gene matches. The CDR3 goes from the cysteine to the phenylalanine over 15 residues. Just CDR3 DNA is preserved here, 45 bases in frame from base 1. CDR1 MNHNS and CDR2 SASEGT are derived from the germline V gene. Comments on this clonotype: The target of this receptor is not known. Base-call qualities are not available, and no considerably larger clone is one nucleotide away.

Library construction relied on RT-PCR. Sequencing instrument: Illumina HiSeq 2500. Starting from the raw public reads, TCRdb applied fastp trimming at Q25, assembled clones with MiXCR and retained in-frame beta chains. All rows with the same CDR3 protein become a single entry with the most common DNA and genes. The sample contains under 850,000 distinct CDR3 sequences, roughly 18% of them found a single time. In total, the top ten clones hold about 11% of the sample. Sequenced here: PBMCs from blood, sampled 4 to 6 days after vaccination. The V and J segments used are TRBV6-1 and TRBJ2-7; 9 junctional bases match TRBD1. The sequence was collected from a man aged 50 or older who received an inactivated influenza vaccine. Donor details come from another sample of the same person, matched by shared clones. The CDR3 is CASTKGQGNSYEQYF. The DNA sequence is as follows: TGTGCCAGCACCAAAGGACAGGGGAACTCCTACGAGCAGTACTTC.